The source of this TCR beta chain is a study of blood T cells in healthy people across ages. The study, taken as a whole, reports: The unknown donor CMV status may have confounded expanded clonotype changes.

A second PCR, run for 7 to 11 cycles, used a sample-barcoded 5' primer plus a J-beta primer mix. At least 2.5 million CDR3-containing paired-end reads were obtained per sample. One entry per CDR3 protein, called by TCRdb with MiXCR from the 5' RACE reads. The table has about 680,000 distinct CDR3 sequences, approximately 49% seen once. This clonotype was detected a few times. Its antigen remains unidentified. This sequence was found in an older woman in good health. Sequencing was carried out using blood.

The CDR3 DNA reads TGTGCCAGCAGCTTAGCGGGGAGGGGGTCCTATAATTCACCCCTCCACTTT. Translating it yields CASSLAGRGSYNSPLHF. V gene TRBV7-2 combines with J gene TRBJ1-6; D might be TRBD1 (6 bases). In germline, CDR1 is SGHTA, CDR2 FQGNSA. The CDR3 has 17 residues. V lost 0 bases, J lost 1 base, and 10 bases lay in between.